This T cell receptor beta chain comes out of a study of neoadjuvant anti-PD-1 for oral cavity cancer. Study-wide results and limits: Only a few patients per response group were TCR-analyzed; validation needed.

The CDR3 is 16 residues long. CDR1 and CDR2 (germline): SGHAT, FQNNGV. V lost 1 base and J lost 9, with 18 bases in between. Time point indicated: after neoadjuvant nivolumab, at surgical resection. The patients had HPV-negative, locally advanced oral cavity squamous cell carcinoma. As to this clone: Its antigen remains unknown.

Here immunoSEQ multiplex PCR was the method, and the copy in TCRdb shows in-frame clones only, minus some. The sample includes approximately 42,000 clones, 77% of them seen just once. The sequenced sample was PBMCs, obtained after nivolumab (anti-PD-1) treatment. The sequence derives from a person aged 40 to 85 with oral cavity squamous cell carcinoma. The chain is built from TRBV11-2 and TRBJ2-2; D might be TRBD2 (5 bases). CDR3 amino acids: CASSLAGISGSRELFF. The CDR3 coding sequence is TGTGCCAGCAGCTTAGCCGGGATCTCGGGCTCGCGGGAGCTGTTTTTT.